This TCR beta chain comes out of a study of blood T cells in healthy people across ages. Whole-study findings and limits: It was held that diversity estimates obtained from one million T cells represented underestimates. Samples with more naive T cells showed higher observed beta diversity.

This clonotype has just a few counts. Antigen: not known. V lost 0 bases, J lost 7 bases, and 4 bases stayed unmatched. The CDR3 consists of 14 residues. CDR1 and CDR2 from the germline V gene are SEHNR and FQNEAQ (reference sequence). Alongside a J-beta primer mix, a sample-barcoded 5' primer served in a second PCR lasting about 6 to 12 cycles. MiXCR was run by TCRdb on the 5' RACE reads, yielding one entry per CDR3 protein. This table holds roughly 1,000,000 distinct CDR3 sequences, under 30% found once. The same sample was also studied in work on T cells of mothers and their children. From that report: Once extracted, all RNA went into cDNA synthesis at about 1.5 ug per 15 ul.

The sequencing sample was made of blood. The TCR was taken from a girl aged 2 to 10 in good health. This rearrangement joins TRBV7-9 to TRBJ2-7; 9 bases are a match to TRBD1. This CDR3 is CASSLAGQGLEQYF. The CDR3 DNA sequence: TGTGCCAGCAGCTTAGCGGGACAGGGTCTAGAGCAGTACTTC.